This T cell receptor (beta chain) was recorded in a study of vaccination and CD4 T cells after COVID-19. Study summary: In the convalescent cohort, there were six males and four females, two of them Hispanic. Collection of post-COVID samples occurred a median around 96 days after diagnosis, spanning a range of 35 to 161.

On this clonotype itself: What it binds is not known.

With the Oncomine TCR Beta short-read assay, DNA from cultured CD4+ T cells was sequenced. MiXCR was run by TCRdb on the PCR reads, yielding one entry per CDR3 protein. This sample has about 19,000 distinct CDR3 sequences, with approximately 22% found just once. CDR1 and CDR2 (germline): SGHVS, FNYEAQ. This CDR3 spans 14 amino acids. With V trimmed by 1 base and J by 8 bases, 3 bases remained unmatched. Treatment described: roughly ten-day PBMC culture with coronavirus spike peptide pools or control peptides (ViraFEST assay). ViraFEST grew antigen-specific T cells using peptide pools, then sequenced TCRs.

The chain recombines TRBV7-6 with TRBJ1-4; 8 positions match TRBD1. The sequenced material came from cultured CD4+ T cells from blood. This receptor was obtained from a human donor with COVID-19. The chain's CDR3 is CASSLGTGKEKLFF. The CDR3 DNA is TGTGCCAGCAGCTTAGGGACAGGGAAAGAAAAACTGTTTTTT.